One sample yielded the 31 T cell receptor beta chains listed below, sequenced in a study of T cells in Graves' hyperthyroidism and ophthalmopathy (dated by TCRdb to between 2017 and 2020). Libraries were built with multiplex PCR. Reads for this sample came from an Illumina HiSeq 2000. The TCR beta CDR3 regions were amplified from RNA transcripts. A first-round RT-PCR of the TCR CDR3 used the HTBI primer set with the Qiagen OneStep RT-PCR kit. TCRdb reprocessing: public reads trimmed at Q25 with fastp, clones called with MiXCR, in-frame beta chains kept. Rows matching on CDR3 protein sequence are summarized as one entry with the most common DNA and genes. The sample profile shows about 640,000 distinct CDR3 sequences; under 25% of them were found once. The leading ten clones occupy roughly a third of the sample. Sample: blood. These receptors originate from a man aged 25-45 years with Graves' ophthalmopathy.

Worth noting for this clonotype: A much larger clonotype is one base distant, so this may be a read error. The V and J genes are TRBV11-2 and TRBJ2-7; the D is unclear. Germline CDR1 is SGHAT and CDR2 is FQNNGV. This CDR3 region has 16 residues. CDR3 coding DNA: TGTGCCAGCGGCTTAGTACCCGACTCCTCCACCTACGAGCAGTACTTC. It encodes CASGLVPDSSTYEQYF.

J is TRBJ1-5 and V is TRBV19; TRBD1 is a possible D gene (5 bases). The CDR3 consists of 15 residues. Germline CDR1 is LNHDA and CDR2 is SQIVND (reference sequence). V dropped 5 bases and J dropped 2 bases, with 13 bases sitting between them. Here the CDR3 DNA reads TGTGCCAGTAGTCCCTGGGGGGGTGGCAATCAGCCCCAGCATTTT. It specifies CASSPWGGGNQPQHF.

This clonotype turned up a few times. The chain joins TRBV3-1 to TRBJ2-1; 10 bases align to TRBD2. The germline V gene has CDR1 LGHDT and CDR2 YNNKEL (reference sequence). Trimming at V came to 2 bases and at J to 9 bases, leaving 4 bases not matched to a gene. This CDR3 is built from 14 residues. The CDR3 bases are TGTGCCAGCAGCCAAACTAGCGGGACGGCTGAGCAGTTCTTC. This translates into CASSQTSGTAEQFF.

J is TRBJ2-3 and V is TRBV12-3 or TRBV12-4; tentatively, D is TRBD2 (6 bases). V gave up 3 bases and J gave up 4 bases, with 17 bases separating them. The CDR3 length is 16 residues. CDR3 in DNA: TGTGCCAGCAGTTTCGGCTACCCAGGAGGGGCAGATACGCAGTATTTT. Amino acid sequence: CASSFGYPGGADTQYF.

This clonotype was seen repeatedly, ten times or more. This sequence joins TRBV11-1 and TRBJ2-2; D possibly matches TRBD1 or TRBD2 (5 bases each). Germline CDR1 SGHAT, CDR2 FQDESV (reference sequence). The V gene lost 5 bases and the J gene lost 4 bases, with 29 bases spanning the gap. The CDR3 sequence is 20 residues long. For the CDR3, the DNA is TGTGCCAGCAGCCCCACGTGGGGCTTTGGAGCGGACGCAATCACCGGGGAGCTGTTTTTT. Protein sequence: CASSPTWGFGADAITGELFF.

The table lists this clonotype with many counts. V gene TRBV28 combines with J gene TRBJ2-7; TRBD2 agrees at 7 bases. The germline V gene encodes CDR1 MDHEN and CDR2 SYDVKM. The ends lost 3 bases at V and 3 bases at J; junction bases unmatched: 14. CDR3 length: 17 amino acids. The CDR3 reads CASSFGLADGLSYEQYF. CDR3 nucleotides: TGTGCCAGCAGTTTCGGCCTAGCGGACGGGCTCAGCTACGAGCAGTACTTC.

The genes are TRBV19 and TRBJ1-4; D is unresolved. Germline CDR1 is LNHDA and CDR2 is SQIVND (reference sequence). V lost 4 bases and J 3 bases, leaving 6 bases between the germline ends. The CDR3 has 13 amino acids. The CDR3 reads CASSTLPNEKLFF. The CDR3 nucleotides are TGTGCCAGTAGTACCTTACCTAATGAAAAACTGTTTTTT.

This clonotype has a handful of counts. The J gene is TRBJ2-1, the V gene TRBV7-9; 10 nucleotides line up with TRBD1. V trimming: 5 bases; J trimming: 7 bases; junction bases outside the gene matches: 8. The length of the CDR3 is 15 residues. Per the germline V gene, CDR1 is SEHNR and CDR2 is FQNEAQ (reference sequence). CDR3 sequence reads: CASSPRDRGVNEQFF. CDR3 DNA sequence: TGTGCCAGCAGCCCCCGGGACAGGGGTGTTAATGAGCAGTTCTTC.

This clonotype was seen a few times. This chain links TRBV10-3 with TRBJ1-5; 10 nucleotides line up with TRBD1. The CDR3 loop spans 15 amino acids. The J segment lost 7 bases and the V segment lost 0 bases, leaving 3 bases of the junction unmatched. Germline V gives CDR1 ENHRY, CDR2 SYGVKD. This CDR3 reads CAISESGTGAQPQHF. The DNA for the CDR3 is TGTGCCATCAGTGAGTCCGGGACAGGGGCCCAGCCCCAGCATTTT.

This chain links TRBV20-1 with TRBJ2-7; D might be TRBD2 (5 bases). The CDR3 covers 14 residues. Per germline, CDR1 DFQATT and CDR2 SNEGSKA (reference sequence). The ends were cut back, 3 bases at V and 3 bases at J, with 15 bases in the middle. The CDR3 here is CSARELLASYEQYF. The CDR3 bases are TGCAGTGCTAGGGAATTGTTAGCGAGCTACGAGCAGTACTTC.

In regard to this clonotype: Since a much larger clone is just one base distant, this may be a read error. The rearrangement uses TRBV10-3 and TRBJ1-5; maybe TRBD1 (6 bases). V lost 10 bases to trimming and J lost 9 bases, with 19 bases between them. Germline assignment: CDR1 ENHRY and CDR2 SYGVKD. The CDR3 loop spans 13 amino acids. DNA of the CDR3: TGTGCCAGCTCTGGACAGATCGATCGGCCCCAGCATTTT. This translates into CASSGQIDRPQHF.

This clonotype was seen ten or more times. The chain recombines TRBV7-2 with TRBJ2-1; 8 positions match TRBD2. The V gene end was trimmed by 5 bases and the J gene end by 9 bases; junction bases not matched to a gene: 15. This CDR3 is built from 16 residues. The germline V gene encodes CDR1 SGHTA and CDR2 FQGNSA. The CDR3 sequence is CASSPDGVSGTSEQFF. Written as DNA, the CDR3 is TGTGCCAGCAGCCCGGACGGTGTTAGCGGGACAAGTGAGCAGTTCTTC.

In this sample, this clonotype turned up many times. V gene TRBV28 combines with J gene TRBJ1-3, with D possibly being TRBD1 (5 bases). Trimming removed 3 bases from V and 0 bases from J, with 12 bases in between. Looked up from germline, CDR1 is MDHEN and CDR2 is SYDVKM. The CDR3 covers 16 residues. The CDR3 DNA reads TGTGCCAGCAGTTTGATCGGCGGGGCCTCTGGAAACACCATATATTTT. Encoded protein: CASSLIGGASGNTIYF.

The rearrangement uses TRBV5-5 and TRBJ2-3; 9 nucleotides line up with TRBD2. The CDR3 consists of 16 residues. Germline V CDR1 and CDR2: SGHKS, YYEKEE (reference sequence). Trimming cost V 4 bases and J 4 bases; bases outside gene matches: 10. The chain's CDR3 is CASSPLAGVAPDTQYF. CDR3 DNA: TGTGCCAGCAGCCCATTAGCGGGAGTGGCCCCAGATACGCAGTATTTT. The variable domain in full, completed from reference TRBV5-5 and TRBJ2-3, reads DAGVTQSPTHLIKTRGQQVTLRCSPISGHKSVSWYQQVLGQGPQFIFQYYEKEERGRGNFPDRFSARQFPNYSSELNVNALLLGDSALYLCASSPLAGVAPDTQYFGPGTRLTVL.

The gene calls are TRBV29-1 and TRBJ2-5, with 10 bases aligning to TRBD2. Germline assignment: CDR1 SQVTM and CDR2 ANQGSEA. J gave up 7 bases and V 3 bases, and 11 bases lay outside the gene matches. The CDR3 is 15 amino acids. The CDR3 coding sequence is TGCAGCGTTGACCTACTAGCGGGGTCCCTAGGGACCCAGTACTTC. This gives the protein CSVDLLAGSLGTQYF.

The chain couples TRBV6-5 to TRBJ2-1; perhaps TRBD1 as D (6 bases). The CDR3 is 11 amino acids. CDR1 MNHEY and CDR2 SVGAGI come from the germline V gene. Trimming left V 0 bases short and J 14 bases short, with 8 bases between. CDR3 nucleotides: TGTGCCAGCAGTTACTCGAGGGGGAAGTTCTTC. Translated: CASSYSRGKFF.

This clonotype was seen many times. The chain joins TRBV18 to TRBJ1-6; the D gene is possibly TRBD1 (6 bases). The CDR3 covers 14 residues. Germline V lookup: CDR1 KGHSH, CDR2 LQKENI. Trimming took off 5 bases at V and 10 bases at J, with 15 bases between the two ends. CDR3 nucleotides: TGTGCCAGCTCATCAGGGGTTTTGGTCTCACCCCTCCACTTT. Its protein is CASSSGVLVSPLHF.

The CDR3 nucleotides read TGTGCCAGCAGGGGCAGGGGGGCGGGAGTTCGGGGAGAGACCCAGTACTTC. It specifies CASRGRGAGVRGETQYF. V usage is TRBV6-2 or TRBV6-3 and J usage is TRBJ2-5; the D call may be TRBD1 or TRBD2 (7 bases each). The germline V and J ends were trimmed by 6 bases and 4 bases, with 24 bases remaining between them. The V gene's germline CDR1 is MNHEY and CDR2 SVGEGT. This CDR3 spans 17 amino acids.

This clonotype was seen only a few times. The chain recombines TRBV6-5 with TRBJ2-7, with TRBD2 as a possible D gene (6 bases). This CDR3 contains 16 residues. V lost 0 bases and J lost 0, with 12 bases in between. The germline gives CDR1 MNHEY, CDR2 SVGAGI. Here the CDR3 DNA reads TGTGCCAGCAGTTACTCAACCCGGGGGAGCTCCTACGAGCAGTACTTC. It translates to CASSYSTRGSSYEQYF.

This clonotype showed up just a few times. The chain couples TRBV7-6 to TRBJ2-5; 16 bases agree with TRBD2. Germline V gene lookup returns CDR1 SGHVS and CDR2 FNYEAQ. The V and J ends lost 4 bases and 4 bases, in that order; junction bases with no gene match: 15. The CDR3 spans 20 residues. The CDR3 sequence is CASSSRVPGLAGGLGETQYF. The CDR3 DNA is TGTGCCAGCAGCTCTCGTGTTCCGGGACTAGCGGGAGGGCTAGGAGAGACCCAGTACTTC.

This clonotype was observed many times. This chain connects TRBV30 to TRBJ1-1, with a weak D call TRBD1 (5 bases). Trimming cost V 2 bases and J 5 bases, with 12 bases left between them. In germline, CDR1 is GTSNPN, CDR2 SVGIG (reference sequence). The CDR3 loop spans 13 amino acids. CDR3 in DNA: TGTGCCTGGAGTAGGCAGGGCTATACTGAAGCTTTCTTT. Translation gives CAWSRQGYTEAFF.

This clonotype was recorded a few times. The chain has TRBV9 and TRBJ2-3, with 15 bases matching TRBD2. Germline V gene sequence: CDR1 SGDLS, CDR2 YYNGEE. CDR3 length equals 17 residues. The V and J ends lost 3 bases and 4 bases, in that order; junction bases with no gene match: 6. The CDR3 nucleotides are TGTGCCAGCAGCGAGGGACTAGCGGGAGGTTTCGCAGATACGCAGTATTTT. Its translation: CASSEGLAGGFADTQYF.

This clonotype occurred a few times. The chain joins TRBV20-1 to TRBJ1-1, with D unclear. From germline, CDR1 is DFQATT and CDR2 SNEGSKA (reference sequence). The CDR3 sequence is 14 residues long. The germline V and J ends were trimmed by 1 base and 11 bases, with 20 bases remaining between them. CDR3 in amino acids: CSARVPDTFSRAFF. DNA of the CDR3: TGCAGTGCTAGAGTCCCTGACACCTTCTCTCGGGCTTTCTTT.

This clonotype was counted a few times. Germline is not matched at one junction end, which may reflect a read error. The chain couples TRBV18 to TRBJ2-7; possibly TRBD2 for D (6 bases). CDR1 and CDR2 from the germline V gene are KGHSH and LQKENI. The CDR3 contains 16 residues. The CDR3 DNA reads as TGTGCCAGCTCCCCACAGATATCGGGAGTCAACTACGAGCAGTACTTC. This sequence encodes CASSPQISGVNYEQYF.

In its sample, this clonotype was seen a few times. V usage is TRBV2 and J usage is TRBJ1-4, with D perhaps TRBD1 (6 bases). Trimming stripped 3 bases from V and 6 bases from J, with 11 bases between. Per the germline V gene, CDR1 is SNHLY and CDR2 is FYNNEI. This CDR3 region has 14 residues. The CDR3 reads CASSDRGAYEKLFF. CDR3 DNA: TGTGCCAGCAGTGACCGGGGGGCTTATGAAAAACTGTTTTTT.

V gene TRBV10-2 combines with J gene TRBJ2-3, with TRBD1 matching over 7 bases. Germline V CDR1 and CDR2: WSHSY, SAAADI. The CDR3 totals 15 residues. With 3 bases clipped from V and 4 bases from J, the junction kept 7 bases outside the gene matches. The CDR3 region is CASSDDRERADTQYF. The CDR3 DNA reads TGCGCCAGCAGTGACGACAGGGAGAGGGCAGATACGCAGTATTTT.

This clonotype was seen only a few times. V is TRBV30 and J is TRBJ2-7, with D perhaps TRBD2 (5 bases). From germline, CDR1 is GTSNPN and CDR2 SVGIG (reference sequence). Trimming took off 3 bases at V and 2 bases at J, with 14 bases between the two ends. This CDR3 has 14 amino acids. The CDR3 nucleotides read TGTGCCTGGAGCCCTAGGACGGGAACCTACGAGCAGTACTTC. This encodes CAWSPRTGTYEQYF.

CDR3 loop: CASRVPDPGTEAFF. DNA for the CDR3: TGTGCCAGCAGGGTCCCGGACCCGGGGACTGAAGCTTTCTTT. This sequence joins TRBV25-1 and TRBJ1-1; D not certain. V dropped 6 bases and J dropped 5 bases, with 16 bases sitting between them. CDR3 length: 14 residues. Germline V gene lookup returns CDR1 MGHDK and CDR2 SYGVNS.

V and J are TRBV20-1 and TRBJ2-7; maybe TRBD2 (6 bases). This CDR3 has 15 residues. V lost 5 bases and J lost 2, with 19 bases in between. Germline lookup yields CDR1 DFQATT and CDR2 SNEGSKA (reference sequence). The CDR3, as DNA: TGCAGTGCTCAGTCCCCCGGGAGAAGCCCCTACGAGCAGTACTTC. Translated, it gives CSAQSPGRSPYEQYF.

The chain links TRBV2 to TRBJ1-1; TRBD1 matches 7 bases. J was trimmed by 1 base and V by 7 bases; bases with no gene match: 12. From germline, CDR1 is SNHLY and CDR2 FYNNEI. The CDR3 consists of 16 residues. For the CDR3, the DNA is TGTGCCAGCACCGGGGAGACAGGGAGAAAGAACACTGAAGCTTTCTTT. It codes for CASTGETGRKNTEAFF. Looking up the rest from reference TRBV2 and TRBJ1-1 gives the full variable domain: EPEVTQTPSHQVTQMGQEVILRCVPISNHLYFYWYRQILGQKVEFLVSFYNNEISEKSEIFDDQFSVERPDGSNFTLKIRSTKLEDSAMYFCASTGETGRKNTEAFFGQGTRLTVV.

This clonotype was seen only a few times. The chain links TRBV11-2 to TRBJ1-6; 7 nucleotides agree with TRBD1. J gave up 7 bases and V 4 bases, and 7 bases lay outside the gene matches. CDR1 is SGHAT, CDR2 FQNNGV, per germline. The CDR3 runs 15 residues. This CDR3 is CASSYQTGRNSPLHF. The CDR3 region has the DNA TGTGCCAGCAGCTACCAGACAGGGAGAAATTCACCCCTCCACTTT.